What follows are 26 T cell receptor beta chains derived from one specimen sequenced in a study of cytomegalovirus exposure and HLA in healthy donors. The PCR used 60 Vbeta and 13 Jbeta primers. Profiling relied on immunoSEQ multiplex PCR, and the TCRdb table lists in-frame clones only, not all of them. Of roughly 80,000 clones in the sample, less than 85% were seen once. What was sequenced was PBMCs. These receptors came from a male donor in good health and CMV-seronegative.

A remark on this clone: As the CDR3 is not closed by the conserved phenylalanine or tryptophan, this likely results from a read error. The rearrangement links TRBV5-1 to TRBJ1-1, with a tentative D call TRBD1 (5 bases). The V gene's germline CDR1 is SGHRS and CDR2 YFSETQ. CDR3 size: 15 residues. V was pared by 0 bases and J by 1 base, with 10 bases between. CDR3 residues: CASSLDAGGNTEAFL. DNA for the CDR3: TGCGCCAGCAGCTTGGATGCGGGGGGGAACACTGAAGCTTTCCTT.

This clone was counted only a few times. This chain links TRBV4-2 with TRBJ1-1; D might be TRBD1 (6 bases). The CDR3 loop spans 14 amino acids. CDR1 and CDR2 from the germline V gene are LGHNA and YNFKEQ. V shed 0 bases and J shed 7 bases, with 12 bases lying between them. The CDR3 sequence is CASSQDFGQYEAFF. CDR3 DNA: TGTGCCAGCAGCCAAGATTTTGGACAGTATGAAGCTTTCTTT.

The chain recombines TRBV6-5 with TRBJ1-5, with D perhaps TRBD1 (5 bases). V was trimmed by 7 bases and J by 3 bases, leaving 10 bases between them. From germline, CDR1 is MNHEY and CDR2 SVGAGI. The CDR3 spans 13 residues. The CDR3 bases are TGTGCCAGCACCCCGGGACTCAATCAGCCCCAGCATTTT. It encodes CASTPGLNQPQHF.

The V gene is TRBV27, the J gene TRBJ2-1; tentatively, D is TRBD1 (6 bases). The germline CDR1 and CDR2 sequences are MNHEY and SMNVEV (reference sequence). Trimming took off 6 bases at V and 0 bases at J, with 15 bases between the two ends. The CDR3 covers 16 residues. This CDR3 reads CASSRGGTSSYNEQFF. The CDR3 coding sequence is TGTGCCAGCAGCCGAGGGGGTACAAGCTCCTACAATGAGCAGTTCTTC.

This clone was found once. The chain uses TRBV2 and TRBJ2-1; the D gene is possibly TRBD2 (5 bases). The germline gives CDR1 SNHLY, CDR2 FYNNEI. The germline V and J ends were trimmed by 3 bases and 8 bases, with 14 bases remaining between them. The CDR3 length is 14 residues. The CDR3 here is CASSEAHGGYEQFF. The CDR3 DNA follows: TGTGCCAGCAGTGAGGCCCACGGAGGATATGAGCAGTTCTTC.

Concerning this clone itself: This sample includes further DNA sequences coding for the same CDR3. The chain couples TRBV9 to TRBJ1-1; tentative D call: TRBD1 (5 bases). This CDR3 comprises 14 residues. Per germline, CDR1 SGDLS and CDR2 YYNGEE. Trimming took 0 bases from V and 5 from J, leaving 11 bases between them. CDR3 DNA sequence: TGTGCCAGCAGCGTAGTGCAGGGTAGTACTGAAGCTTTCTTT. It is translated as CASSVVQGSTEAFF.

This chain connects TRBV6-5 to TRBJ2-1; D gene uncertain. V was trimmed by 1 base and J by 5 bases, leaving 15 bases between them. The length of the CDR3 is 16 residues. The germline CDR1 and CDR2 sequences are MNHEY and SVGAGI. CDR3 DNA: TGTGCCAGCAGTTACTATCGAGATAATCCTCACAATGAGCAGTTCTTC. Its translation: CASSYYRDNPHNEQFF.

V gene TRBV4-1 combines with J gene TRBJ1-4; D call uncertain. Germline V lookup: CDR1 MGHRA, CDR2 YSYEKL. Trimming removed 3 bases from V and 8 bases from J, with 19 bases in between. This CDR3 has 16 amino acids. Written as DNA, the CDR3 is TGCGCCAGCAGCCAGCCTACAGTAGGGCGGAGGGAAAAACTGTTTTTT. It encodes CASSQPTVGRREKLFF.

The J gene is TRBJ2-5, the V gene TRBV2; TRBD2 is a possible D gene (6 bases). Gene TRBJ2-7 matches the end of the DNA better, so the J call may be wrong. The germline V gene encodes CDR1 SNHLY and CDR2 FYNNEI. The CDR3 contains 18 residues. The CDR3: CASSEALNGGPLDYEQYF. The CDR3 DNA reads as TGTGCCAGCAGTGAAGCGCTAAACGGAGGGCCCCTCGACTACGAGCAGTACTTC.

V and J are TRBV6-5 and TRBJ2-2, with unresolved D. Germline assignment: CDR1 MNHEY and CDR2 SVGAGI. V was shortened by 10 bases and J by 4 bases, with 19 bases between the two germline ends. This CDR3 has 15 residues. The chain's CDR3 is CATSRSPKSTGELFF. The CDR3 bases are TGTGCCACCTCCCGTAGCCCTAAATCCACCGGGGAGCTGTTTTTT.

The chain combines TRBV5-4 with TRBJ2-1; a weak D match, TRBD2 (6 bases). V lost 3 bases to trimming and J lost 7 bases, with 23 bases between them. The CDR3 length is 17 residues. CDR1 and CDR2 from the germline V gene are SGHNT and YYREEE (reference sequence). The CDR3 sequence is CASSWGVGLAGGNEQFF. DNA for the CDR3: TGTGCCAGCAGCTGGGGGGTAGGTCTAGCCGGGGGAAATGAGCAGTTCTTC.

As for this clone: This sample also contains other DNA sequences that code for the same CDR3. The rearrangement links TRBV4-1 to TRBJ1-1; D remains unclear. CDR3 size: 15 residues. Per the germline V gene, CDR1 is MGHRA and CDR2 is YSYEKL. The V end lost 1 base, the J end lost 7 bases, and 16 bases lay between the germline ends. The CDR3 coding sequence is TGCGCCAGCAGCCAAGCCCAGAGAGGGATCGATGAAGCTTTCTTT. Amino acids: CASSQAQRGIDEAFF.

The V and J genes are TRBV7-2 and TRBJ1-2, with 8 bases aligning to TRBD1. This CDR3 has 13 residues. Germline loops: CDR1 SGHTA, CDR2 FQGNSA. V was pared by 3 bases and J by 3 bases, with 0 bases of the junction left unmatched. Written as DNA, the CDR3 is TGTGCCAGCAGCTTGGACAGGGACTATGGCTACACCTTC. This sequence encodes CASSLDRDYGYTF.

The chain joins TRBV14 to TRBJ1-1; TRBD1 agrees at 7 bases. V trimming: 5 bases; J trimming: 2 bases; junction bases outside the gene matches: 5. The CDR3 contains 14 residues. The V gene's germline CDR1 is SGHDN and CDR2 FVKESK. CDR3 sequence: CASSSQGGNTEAFF. DNA of the CDR3: TGTGCCAGCAGCTCGCAGGGGGGCAACACTGAAGCTTTCTTT.

This clone occurred once. The chain links TRBV4-1 to TRBJ2-5; the D gene is possibly TRBD2 (5 bases). The V end lost 4 bases, the J end lost 5 bases, and 11 bases lay between the germline ends. The length of the CDR3 is 13 residues. CDR1 is MGHRA and CDR2 is YSYEKL in the germline V gene. The CDR3 nucleotides are TGCGCCAGCAGCCGTTGGAGAGGGGAGACCCAGTACTTC. Its protein is CASSRWRGETQYF.

This clone is a singleton in its sample. The chain couples TRBV5-1 to TRBJ2-3; weak D call: TRBD1 (6 bases). Germline V gene sequence: CDR1 SGHRS, CDR2 YFSETQ. The CDR3 loop spans 16 amino acids. Trimming removed 0 bases from V and 4 bases from J, with 15 bases in between. This CDR3 reads CASSLAQDRLSDTQYF. In DNA form, the CDR3 reads TGCGCCAGCAGCTTGGCCCAAGACAGGCTTTCAGATACGCAGTATTTT.

The V call is TRBV5-8, the J call TRBJ2-3; possible D gene TRBD2, 5 bases. CDR1 SGHTS and CDR2 YDEGEE come from the germline V gene. Trimming took 4 bases from V and 2 from J, leaving 14 bases between them. The CDR3 contains 15 residues. DNA for the CDR3: TGTGCCAGCAGCCTCCCCGGGATATCCACAGATACGCAGTATTTT. Translating gives CASSLPGISTDTQYF.

CDR3 bases: TGTGCCAGCAGCGGAGATCGCGCAGAGACCCAGTACTTC. It encodes CASSGDRAETQYF. V and J are TRBV2 and TRBJ2-5; the D is unclear. The CDR3 runs 13 residues. CDR1 and CDR2 (germline): SNHLY, FYNNEI. V was clipped by 6 bases and J by 4 bases, with 12 bases between them.

The chain carries TRBV27 and TRBJ1-1; 8 positions match TRBD1. Trimming took 5 bases from V and 11 from J; bases not matched to a gene: 13. CDR1 and CDR2 from the germline V gene are MNHEY and SMNVEV (reference sequence). This CDR3 contains 14 residues. CDR3 coding DNA: TGTGCCAGCAGTAAGGACAGGGTTCGGAATGTCGCTTTCTTT. Protein: CASSKDRVRNVAFF.

V gene TRBV4-1 combines with J gene TRBJ1-2; D may be TRBD1 (5 bases). Germline CDR1 is MGHRA and CDR2 is YSYEKL. This CDR3 is 13 amino acids long. V was cut by 3 bases and J by 4 bases, with 9 bases left in between. This CDR3 reads CASSQPQGYGYTF. Here the CDR3 DNA reads TGCGCCAGCAGCCAGCCTCAGGGCTATGGCTACACCTTC.

V gene TRBV29-1 combines with J gene TRBJ2-5, with D unclear. This CDR3 is built from 12 residues. With 3 bases removed from V and 0 bases from J, the gap between germline ends came to 5 bases. Per germline, CDR1 SQVTM and CDR2 ANQGSEA. The DNA for the CDR3 is TGCAGCGTTGAGGCTTACCAAGAGACCCAGTACTTC. This gives the protein CSVEAYQETQYF.

The J gene is TRBJ2-3, the V gene TRBV5-4; D is ambiguous. Deletions cut 4 bases from V and 0 bases from J, with 12 bases between. The germline V gene encodes CDR1 SGHNT and CDR2 YYREEE (reference sequence). The CDR3 length is 15 residues. This CDR3 reads CASSRGEVSTDTQYF. CDR3 sequence (DNA): TGTGCCAGCAGCCGTGGAGAAGTTAGCACAGATACGCAGTATTTT.

The CDR3 coding sequence is TGCGCCAGCAGCCCGGGACTAGCTTCAGATACGCAGTATTTT. Amino acid sequence: CASSPGLASDTQYF. The V call is TRBV5-1, the J call TRBJ2-3; 9 nucleotides line up with TRBD2. This CDR3 is built from 14 residues. V dropped 4 bases and J dropped 4; count of bases not matched to a gene: 4. Looked up from germline, CDR1 is SGHRS and CDR2 is YFSETQ.

J is TRBJ2-3 and V is TRBV7-9; 8 bases are a match to TRBD2. V shed 6 bases and J 3 bases; nucleotides not matched to a gene: 8. Germline V gene lookup returns CDR1 SEHNR and CDR2 FQNEAQ (reference sequence). The CDR3 sequence is 15 residues long. CDR3 loop: CASRLAGGGTDTQYF. Here the CDR3 DNA reads TGTGCCAGCAGGTTGGCGGGGGGCGGTACAGATACGCAGTATTTT.

This rearrangement joins TRBV7-9 to TRBJ1-1; TRBD1 might be the D (6 bases). Trimming took 4 bases from V and 1 from J, leaving 16 bases between them. From germline, CDR1 is SEHNR and CDR2 FQNEAQ (reference sequence). CDR3 length equals 16 residues. CDR3 coding DNA: TGTGCCAGCAGCTCTTTGGGGGCAGACAAGAACACTGAAGCTTTCTTT. This encodes CASSSLGADKNTEAFF.

The chain recombines TRBV4-3 with TRBJ2-1; D is ambiguous. Looked up from germline, CDR1 is LGHNA and CDR2 is YSLEER. Deletions cut 0 bases from V and 1 base from J, with 10 bases between. The CDR3 is 16 amino acids. DNA of the CDR3: TGCGCCAGCAGCCAAGATTTTCCGGGTTCCTACAATGAGCAGTTCTTC. Amino acids: CASSQDFPGSYNEQFF.